This T cell receptor beta chain was found in a study of Ad26.COV2.S vaccination and SARS-CoV-2 variants. Study summary: Once or twice, 56 days apart, Ad26.COV2.S was delivered intramuscularly.

Notes on this clone: As yet, its antigen is unknown.

This table comes from immunoSEQ multiplex PCR, and its TCRdb copy is limited to in-frame clones, with some not included. The data show a few hundred thousand clones, more than 75% seen once. Germline V CDR1 and CDR2: SGHNT, YYREEE (reference sequence). The CDR3 runs 14 residues. The V and J ends lost 1 base and 4 bases respectively, with 11 bases between them. Treatment defined: over 15 received Ad26.COV2.S at low or high dose, single or two shots; about 5 received placebo; per-sample allocation not given. Specimens were obtained on day 63 following the first vaccine or placebo injection. General study points: Overall T cell responses may have been underestimated by the analyses of TCR breadth and depth. Recipients of either vaccine or placebo displayed similar breadth of non-spike TCRs.

The chain links TRBV5-4 to TRBJ1-1, with a weak D call TRBD1 (6 bases). This TCR derives from a person aged 18-65 years who received the Ad26.COV2.S COVID-19 vaccine or a placebo. The specimen was peripheral blood, collected in a trial of Ad26.COV2.S vaccine versus placebo. DNA for the CDR3: TGTGCCAGCAGCTTGACAGGGTTGGGCACTGAAGCTTTCTTT. It encodes CASSLTGLGTEAFF.